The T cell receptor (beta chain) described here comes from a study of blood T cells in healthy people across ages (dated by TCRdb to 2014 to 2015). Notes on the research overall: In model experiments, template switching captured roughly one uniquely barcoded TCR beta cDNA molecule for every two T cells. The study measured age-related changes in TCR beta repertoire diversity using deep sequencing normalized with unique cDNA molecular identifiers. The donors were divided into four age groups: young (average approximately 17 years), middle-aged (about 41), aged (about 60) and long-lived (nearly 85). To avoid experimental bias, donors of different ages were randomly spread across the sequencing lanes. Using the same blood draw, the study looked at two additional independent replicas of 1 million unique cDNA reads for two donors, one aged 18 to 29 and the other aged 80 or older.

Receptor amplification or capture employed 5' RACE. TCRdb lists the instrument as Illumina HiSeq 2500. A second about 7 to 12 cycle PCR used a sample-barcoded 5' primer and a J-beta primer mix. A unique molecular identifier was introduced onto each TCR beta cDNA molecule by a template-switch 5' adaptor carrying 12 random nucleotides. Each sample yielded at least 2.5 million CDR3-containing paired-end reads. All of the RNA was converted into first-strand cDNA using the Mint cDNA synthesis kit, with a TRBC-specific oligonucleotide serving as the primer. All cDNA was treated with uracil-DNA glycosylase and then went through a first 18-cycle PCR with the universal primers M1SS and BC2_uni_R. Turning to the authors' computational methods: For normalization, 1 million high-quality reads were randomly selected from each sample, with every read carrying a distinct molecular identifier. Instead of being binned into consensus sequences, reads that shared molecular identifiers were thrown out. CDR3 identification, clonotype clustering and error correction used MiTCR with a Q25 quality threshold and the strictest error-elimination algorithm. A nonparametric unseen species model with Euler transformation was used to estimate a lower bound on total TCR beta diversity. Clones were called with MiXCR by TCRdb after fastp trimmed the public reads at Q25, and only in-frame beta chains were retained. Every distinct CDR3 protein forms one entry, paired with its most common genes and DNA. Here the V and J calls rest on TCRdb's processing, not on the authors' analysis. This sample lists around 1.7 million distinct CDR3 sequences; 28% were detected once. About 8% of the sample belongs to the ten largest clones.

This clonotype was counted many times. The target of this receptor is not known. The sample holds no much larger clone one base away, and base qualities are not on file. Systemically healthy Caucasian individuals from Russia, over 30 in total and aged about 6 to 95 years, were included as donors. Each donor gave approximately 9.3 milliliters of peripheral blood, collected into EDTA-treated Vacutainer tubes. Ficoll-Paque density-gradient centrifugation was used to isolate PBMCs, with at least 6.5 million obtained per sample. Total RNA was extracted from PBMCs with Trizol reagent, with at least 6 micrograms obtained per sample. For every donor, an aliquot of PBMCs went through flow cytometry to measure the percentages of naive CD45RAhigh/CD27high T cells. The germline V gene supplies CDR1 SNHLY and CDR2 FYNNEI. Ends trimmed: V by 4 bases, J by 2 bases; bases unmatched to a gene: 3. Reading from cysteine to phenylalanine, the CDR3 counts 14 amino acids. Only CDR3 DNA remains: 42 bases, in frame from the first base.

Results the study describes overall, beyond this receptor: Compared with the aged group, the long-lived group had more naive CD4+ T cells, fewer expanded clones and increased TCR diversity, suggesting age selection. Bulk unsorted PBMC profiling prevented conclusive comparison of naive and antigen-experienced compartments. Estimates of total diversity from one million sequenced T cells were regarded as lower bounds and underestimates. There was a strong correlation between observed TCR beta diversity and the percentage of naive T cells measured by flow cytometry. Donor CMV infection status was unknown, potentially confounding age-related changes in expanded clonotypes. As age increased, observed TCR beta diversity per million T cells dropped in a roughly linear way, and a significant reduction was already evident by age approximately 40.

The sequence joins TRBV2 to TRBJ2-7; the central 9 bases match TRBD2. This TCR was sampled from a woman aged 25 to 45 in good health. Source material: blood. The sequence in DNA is TGTGCCAGCAGTGGACTAGCGGCGACCTACGAGCAGTACTTC. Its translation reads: CASSGLAATYEQYF.